The subject of this entry is one T cell receptor beta chain. The target antigen is unknown. Investigators reverse transcribed all isolated RNA, so they sequenced expressed TCRB transcripts. Assay used: immunoSEQ multiplex PCR; TCRdb lists only in-frame clones, some missing. The table records roughly 280,000 clones, around 24% of them present only once. The length of the CDR3 is 12 residues. CDR1 is SQVTM, CDR2 ANQGSEA, per germline. Trimming took 6 bases from V and 7 from J, leaving 13 bases between them. The sample originates from a study of beta chain features in type 1 diabetes. On the study more broadly: Across every sample, roughly 100 million sorted cells were examined in total.

Study results and caveats: Patients showed naive, central memory and Treg TCRB repertoires that appeared more similar than those of healthy donors. A moderate, significant TCRB CDR3 shortening appeared in type 1 diabetes across four CD4+ subsets. Resolution of whether HLA type affects TCRB rearrangement was not achieved here. Cells with high TCR expression could be over-represented when cDNA is sequenced.

Source material: naive CD4+ T cells from blood. The source of this sequence is a woman aged 25-40 years with type 1 diabetes. The chain recombines TRBV29-1 with TRBJ2-4; tentative D call: TRBD1 (5 bases). The chain's CDR3 is CSVSRGRNIQYF. The CDR3 DNA sequence: TGCAGCGTCTCAAGGGGTAGGAACATTCAGTACTTC.